These T cell receptor beta chains were read from a single sample in a study of cytomegalovirus exposure and HLA in healthy donors. Produced via immunoSEQ multiplex PCR; TCRdb's table is partial and in-frame only. Among 150,000 to 200,000 clones listed, 84% were seen once. The sequenced material came from PBMCs. The receptor source for this set is a boy aged 10-17 years in good health and CMV-seronegative. Both conserved end residues are part of each CDR3. The order of the fields is clone size, J gene, D gene, V gene, CDR3 protein, CDR3 DNA. D genes are given only for firm matches. Only part of the rows carry a size: once, few, many, or a class if the clone is expanded.

once,TRBJ1-4,-,TRBV7-9,CASSLKGPEKLFF,TGTGCCAGCTCTTTAAAGGGGCCTGAAAAACTGTTTTTT
-,TRBJ1-2,TRBD1,TRBV7-3,CASSLSGDRNYGYTF,TGTGCCAGCAGCTTGAGCGGGGACAGGAACTATGGCTACACCTTC
-,TRBJ2-7,-,TRBV27,CASSRGGDGRPYEQYF,TGTGCCAGCAGTCGGGGCGGGGACGGCCGGCCCTACGAGCAGTACTTC
-,TRBJ2-1,-,TRBV9,CASSVAPGYNEQFF,TGTGCCAGCAGCGTAGCTCCAGGCTACAATGAGCAGTTCTTC
-,TRBJ2-7,TRBD1,TRBV5-1,CASSLSGGVYEQYF,TGCGCCAGCAGCTTGTCAGGGGGCGTCTACGAGCAGTACTTC
-,TRBJ1-6,-,TRBV7-8,CASSVGNSPLHF,TGTGCCAGCAGCGTGGGCAATTCACCCCTCCACTTT
-,TRBJ1-6,-,TRBV4-3,CASSQESMWTENNSPLHF,TGCGCCAGCAGCCAAGAGTCGATGTGGACAGAGAATAATTCACCCCTCCACTTT
-,TRBJ2-1,-,TRBV5-8,CASSWTGKAYNEQFF,TGTGCCAGCAGCTGGACGGGAAAGGCCTACAATGAGCAGTTCTTC
few,TRBJ1-1,TRBD1,TRBV4-3,CASSQETGWNTEAFF,TGCGCCAGCAGCCAAGAGACAGGGTGGAACACTGAAGCTTTCTTT
-,TRBJ2-5,TRBD1,TRBV19,CASIGQGQETQYF,TGTGCCAGCATTGGACAGGGCCAAGAGACCCAGTACTTC
-,TRBJ2-2,TRBD2,TRBV7-3,CASSFGGGRGTGELFF,TGTGCCAGCAGCTTTGGAGGCGGGAGGGGCACCGGGGAGCTGTTTTTT
-,TRBJ1-2,TRBD1,TRBV6-5,CASSRDRGYGYTF,TGTGCCAGCAGTCGCGACAGGGGATATGGCTACACCTTC
-,TRBJ2-2,-,TRBV4-3,CASSQDIGGYYAGELFF,TGCGCCAGCAGCCAAGATATCGGGGGTTACTACGCCGGGGAGCTGTTTTTT
-,TRBJ2-1,-,TRBV7-6,CASSFGGDNEQFF,TGTGCCAGCAGCTTCGGCGGCGACAATGAGCAGTTCTTC
-,TRBJ1-1,-,TRBV29-1,CSVALQARNTEAFF,TGCAGCGTTGCCCTACAGGCCCGGAACACTGAAGCTTTCTTT
-,TRBJ2-1,-,TRBV6-5,CASTSSSHEQFF,TGTGCCAGCACCTCCTCTAGCCATGAGCAGTTCTTC
once,TRBJ1-3,TRBD1,TRBV19,CASRRTRTGGNTIYF,TGTGCCAGTAGGCGGACTCGGACAGGAGGAAACACCATATATTTT
few,TRBJ1-1,-,TRBV27,CASSLETRRNTEAFF,TGTGCCAGCAGTTTGGAAACAAGGAGGAACACTGAAGCTTTCTTT
-,TRBJ2-1,TRBD2,TRBV29-1,CSARREGPHEQFF,TGCAGCGCCCGAAGGGAGGGTCCTCATGAGCAGTTCTTC
-,TRBJ1-2,-,TRBV19,CASSWAGEGYGYTF,TGTGCCAGTAGTTGGGCAGGGGAAGGTTATGGCTACACCTTC
once,TRBJ2-1,-,TRBV9,CASSVDPAGSSYNEQFF,TGTGCCAGCAGCGTAGACCCAGCGGGTAGCTCCTACAATGAGCAGTTCTTC
-,TRBJ1-6,-,TRBV5-1,CASSLAGLRNSPLHF,TGCGCCAGCAGCTTGGCAGGGCTACGCAATTCACCCCTCCACTTT
-,TRBJ2-7,-,TRBV15,CATSREGGPMSSYEQYF,TGTGCCACCAGCAGAGAGGGGGGACCCATGAGCTCCTACGAGCAGTACTTC
-,TRBJ2-1,TRBD2,TRBV19,CASSIGGSGGFWVDEQFF,TGTGCCAGTAGTATAGGGGGTAGCGGGGGATTCTGGGTCGATGAGCAGTTCTTC
-,TRBJ1-5,-,TRBV10-3,CAISEGGDGQPQHF,TGTGCCATCAGTGAGGGCGGGGACGGTCAGCCCCAGCATTTT
-,TRBJ1-5,-,TRBV13,CASSFGRGNWKQPQHF,TGTGCCAGCAGCTTTGGCAGGGGTAATTGGAAACAGCCCCAGCATTTT
-,TRBJ1-5,-,TRBV6-1,CASSEFGDGFQPQHF,TGTGCCAGCAGTGAATTCGGGGATGGCTTCCAGCCCCAGCATTTT
-,TRBJ2-2,-,TRBV30,CAWSVAVRSFEELFF,TGTGCCTGGAGTGTAGCTGTGAGGTCCTTCGAGGAGCTGTTTTTT
-,TRBJ1-5,-,TRBV19,CASSLNNQPQHF,TGTGCCAGTAGTCTAAATAATCAGCCCCAGCATTTT
-,TRBJ2-5,TRBD2,TRBV2,CARASGQETQYF,TGTGCCAGGGCTAGCGGCCAAGAGACCCAGTACTTC
few,TRBJ1-4,-,TRBV28,CASSPGTVEKLFF,TGTGCCAGCAGTCCCGGGACTGTTGAAAAACTGTTTTTT
-,TRBJ1-1,-,TRBV28,CASRILASEAFF,TGTGCCAGCAGGATCCTAGCGTCAGAAGCTTTCTTT
-,TRBJ1-4,TRBD1,TRBV5-1,CASRLDRGRYEKLFF,TGCGCCAGCAGGCTCGACAGGGGGCGGTATGAAAAACTGTTTTTT
few,TRBJ2-1,-,TRBV6-6,CASSYSGVDEQFF,TGTGCCAGCAGTTACTCAGGGGTCGATGAGCAGTTCTTC
-,TRBJ2-3,-,TRBV7-3,CASSSGQTPTQYF,TGTGCCAGCAGCTCAGGACAGACTCCAACGCAGTATTTT
-,TRBJ2-5,TRBD2,TRBV7-6,CASSLVGRTSGIQETQYF,TGTGCCAGCAGCTTAGTCGGTAGGACTAGCGGGATCCAAGAGACCCAGTACTTC
-,TRBJ2-7,TRBD1,TRBV9,CASSPRQGERDEQYF,TGTGCCAGCAGCCCCCGACAGGGAGAAAGGGACGAGCAGTACTTC
-,TRBJ2-2,TRBD2,TRBV5-4,CASSSGGLAVNTGELFF,TGTGCCAGCAGCTCGGGGGGGCTAGCGGTAAACACCGGGGAGCTGTTTTTT
once,TRBJ1-2,TRBD1,TRBV18,CASSQLGTDVHGYTF,TGTGCCAGCTCACAGCTCGGGACAGACGTTCATGGCTACACCTTC